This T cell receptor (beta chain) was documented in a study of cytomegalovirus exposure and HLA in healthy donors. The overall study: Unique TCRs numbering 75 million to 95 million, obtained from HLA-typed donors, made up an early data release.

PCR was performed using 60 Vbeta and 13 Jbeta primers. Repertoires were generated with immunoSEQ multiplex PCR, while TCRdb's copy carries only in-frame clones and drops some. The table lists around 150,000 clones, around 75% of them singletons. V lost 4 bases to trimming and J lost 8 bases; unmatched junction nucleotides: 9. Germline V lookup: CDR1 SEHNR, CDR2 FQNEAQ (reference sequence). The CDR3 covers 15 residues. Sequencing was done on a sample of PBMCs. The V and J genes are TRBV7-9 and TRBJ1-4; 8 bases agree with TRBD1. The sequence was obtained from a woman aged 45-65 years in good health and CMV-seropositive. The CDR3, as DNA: TGTGCCAGCAGCTCAAGGACAGGGATGGGCGAAAAACTGTTTTTT. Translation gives CASSSRTGMGEKLFF. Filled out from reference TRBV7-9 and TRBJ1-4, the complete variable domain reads DTGVSQNPRHKITKRGQNVTFRCDPISEHNRLYWYRQTLGQGPEFLTYFQNEAQLEKSRLLSDRFSAERPKGSFSTLEIQRTEQGDSAMYLCASSSRTGMGEKLFFGSGTQLSVL.